This T cell receptor beta chain is from a study of early T cells in non-severe SARS-CoV-2 infection. Study-wide context: Sequencing of bulk RNA from unsorted whole blood was done, without chain pairing.

Germline V gene lookup returns CDR1 MNHNY and CDR2 SVGAGI (reference sequence). The CDR3 runs to 15 residues. V trimming: 4 bases; J trimming: 5 bases; junction bases outside the gene matches: 8. This clonotype appeared a few times. Tagging with unique molecular identifiers was applied to individual cDNA molecules. Each CDR3 protein gets one entry after TCRdb re-called the 5' RACE reads with MiXCR. The table includes more than 80,000 distinct CDR3 sequences, around 14% detected once. The rearrangement uses TRBV6-6 and TRBJ2-5; 9 nucleotides match TRBD1. This clonotype originated in an adult who was a healthcare worker with PCR-confirmed SARS-CoV-2 infection or an uninfected control (not recorded which). The specimen sequenced was whole blood. CDR3 in amino acids: CASSWERTGAETQYF. CDR3 coding DNA: TGTGCCAGCAGTTGGGAACGGACAGGGGCCGAGACCCAGTACTTC.